A selection of T cell receptor beta chains follows, all from one sample in a study of CD8+ T cells in alopecia areata. Measured with immunoSEQ multiplex PCR; TCRdb has only the in-frame clones, and not every one. The sample has about 140,000 clones, approximately 50% seen once. Sequencing was performed on CD4+ T cells sorted from blood, taken at week 0. The receptors were gathered from a human donor with alopecia areata. The CDR3 runs from the conserved cysteine through the conserved F or W. A D gene is named only where the DNA matches it firmly. Clone size appears in some rows only: once, few, many, or a class for an expanded clone.

clone_size	j_call	v_call	d_call	cdr3_aa	cdr3_nt
few	TRBJ1-1	TRBV29-1	.	CSVEVTGAFF	TGCAGCGTTGAGGTTACAGGGGCTTTCTTT
.	TRBJ1-5	TRBV28	TRBD1	CASSTRTGTFNQPQHF	TGTGCCAGCAGTACCCGGACAGGGACCTTCAATCAGCCCCAGCATTTT
few	TRBJ2-7	TRBV7-3	.	CASSFSGPPGTEQYF	TGTGCCAGCAGCTTCTCGGGACCTCCTGGAACCGAGCAGTACTTC
.	TRBJ2-2	TRBV7-3	TRBD2	CATSGLAGTGELFF	TGTGCCACCTCGGGACTAGCGGGGACCGGGGAGCTGTTTTTT
.	TRBJ2-6	TRBV7-9	TRBD1	CASSSYGTGDFSGANVLTF	TGTGCCAGCAGCTCCTACGGTACAGGGGATTTCTCTGGGGCCAACGTCCTGACTTTC
few	TRBJ2-5	TRBV7-2	.	CASSSSHGAQYF	TGTGCCAGCAGCTCCAGCCACGGGGCCCAGTACTTC
once	TRBJ2-1	TRBV5-1	.	CASSPRTRQPPPRNNEQFF	TGCGCCAGCAGCCCGCGGACGAGACAGCCCCCTCCCCGCAACAATGAGCAGTTCTTC
.	TRBJ2-7	TRBV30	.	CAWSVGAYEQYF	TGTGCCTGGAGTGTAGGGGCCTACGAGCAGTACTTC
.	TRBJ2-7	TRBV7-2	.	CASSLRQAGNEQYF	TGTGCCAGCAGCTTAAGGCAGGCAGGGAACGAGCAGTACTTC
.	TRBJ2-5	TRBV7-8	.	CASSLRLQETQYF	TGTGCCAGCAGCCTCCGGTTACAAGAGACCCAGTACTTC
.	TRBJ1-3	TRBV5-4	.	CASSLAGEVSGNTIYF	TGTGCCAGCAGCTTGGCAGGGGAAGTCTCTGGAAACACCATATATTTT
.	TRBJ2-3	TRBV29-1	TRBD2	CSAHGGGGTDTQYF	TGCAGCGCCCACGGGGGAGGGGGCACAGATACGCAGTATTTT
few	TRBJ2-1	TRBV29-1	.	CSVEHGQARGYNEQFF	TGCAGCGTGGAACACGGACAGGCCCGGGGGTACAATGAGCAGTTCTTC
few	TRBJ2-3	TRBV4-2	.	CASSHDQHTDTQYF	TGTGCCAGCAGCCATGACCAGCACACAGATACGCAGTATTTT
few	TRBJ1-1	TRBV6-5	.	CASSNLGGTEAFF	TGTGCCAGCAGCAACCTAGGGGGGACTGAAGCTTTCTTT
few	TRBJ1-4	TRBV4-2	.	CASSLTGSDEKLFF	TGTGCCAGCAGCCTGACCGGGAGCGATGAAAAACTGTTTTTT
few	TRBJ1-1	TRBV29-1	TRBD1	CSVESGGATEAFF	TGCAGCGTGGAATCAGGGGGCGCGACTGAAGCTTTCTTT
.	TRBJ2-1	TRBV7-9	TRBD2	CASSLVAGVNEQFF	TGTGCCAGCAGCTTAGTAGCGGGAGTCAATGAGCAGTTCTTC
few	TRBJ2-6	TRBV2	.	CASSDPGPGANVLTF	TGTGCCAGCAGTGATCCGGGTCCTGGGGCCAACGTCCTGACTTTC
few	TRBJ2-7	TRBV9	TRBD2	CASSVAGGWYEQYF	TGTGCCAGCAGCGTAGCGGGAGGGTGGTACGAGCAGTACTTC
.	TRBJ1-1	TRBV5-1	TRBD1	CASSPLRQGNTEAFF	TGCGCCAGCAGCCCCCTAAGACAGGGCAACACTGAAGCTTTCTTT
.	TRBJ2-5	TRBV20-1	.	CSAAWGETQYF	TGCAGTGCTGCTTGGGGAGAGACCCAGTACTTC
.	TRBJ2-4	TRBV7-2	.	CASSFTEWNIQYF	TGTGCCAGCAGCTTTACGGAATGGAACATTCAGTACTTC
.	TRBJ2-1	TRBV29-1	.	CSVELIGTGNEQFF	TGCAGCGTTGAGTTAATTGGGACCGGCAATGAGCAGTTCTTC
few	TRBJ2-3	TRBV4-1	TRBD2	CASSQGAGGPTDTQYF	TGCGCCAGCAGCCAAGGAGCGGGAGGACCCACAGATACGCAGTATTTT